This TCR beta chain stems from a study of regulatory T cells in long-lasting Graves disease. The time point here: newly diagnosed GD, antithyroid drugs for less than 3 months. TCR sequences were obtained from RNA taken from PBMCs. iRepertoire HTBI primers and Arm-PCR of CDR3 regions built TCR beta libraries. TCRdb recomputed calls from the multiplex PCR reads with MiXCR, one row per CDR3 protein. The sample has about 330,000 distinct CDR3 sequences, about 16% seen once. This clonotype was counted ten times or more. These data also featured in a second study, about T cells in Graves' hyperthyroidism and ophthalmopathy.

The receptor was derived from a woman younger than 35 with Graves disease. This specimen consisted of peripheral blood mononuclear cells (PBMCs), obtained at new diagnosis, from a patient treated with antithyroid drugs.

CDR3: CASSPRGQGYTGELFF. The CDR3 coding sequence is TGTGCCAGCAGTCCCCGGGGACAGGGGTATACCGGGGAGCTGTTTTTT. The chain couples TRBV2 to TRBJ2-2; 10 bases are a match to TRBD1. V was pared by 5 bases and J by 5 bases, with 8 bases of the junction left unmatched. The germline CDR1 and CDR2 sequences are SNHLY and FYNNEI. The CDR3 length is 16 residues.